Given below is one T cell receptor beta chain in context. Its matching antigen is unknown. The entry originates in a study of CD8 T cells in ankylosing spondylitis. The junction had 15 bases not matched to a gene; V was cut back by 5 bases and J by 4 bases. This CDR3 spans 17 amino acids. Germline lookup yields CDR1 DFQATT and CDR2 SNEGSKA (reference sequence). Using quantitative 5'-RACE with molecular barcodes, the authors made TCR beta libraries. Each CDR3 protein gets one entry after TCRdb re-called the 5' RACE reads with MiXCR. Of around 440,000 distinct CDR3 sequences detected, 15% to 20% appear once; the ten largest clones hold over 0.9%. General study points: Seemingly distinctive of ankylosing spondylitis blood was a TCR beta motif formed by eight highly homologous variants. Clones linked to disease were reported to show significant enrichment in matched ankylosing spondylitis synovial fluid.

This TCR was recovered from a male donor with ankylosing spondylitis. J is TRBJ1-4 and V is TRBV20-1; TRBD1 matches at 8 bases. The sequencing sample was made of blood, either unsorted or a sorted T cell fraction (not recorded which). CDR3 sequence (DNA): TGCAGTGCTCAATCGGGACGCCTCAGGGGGCTTAATGAAAAACTGTTTTTT. Translated, it gives CSAQSGRLRGLNEKLFF.